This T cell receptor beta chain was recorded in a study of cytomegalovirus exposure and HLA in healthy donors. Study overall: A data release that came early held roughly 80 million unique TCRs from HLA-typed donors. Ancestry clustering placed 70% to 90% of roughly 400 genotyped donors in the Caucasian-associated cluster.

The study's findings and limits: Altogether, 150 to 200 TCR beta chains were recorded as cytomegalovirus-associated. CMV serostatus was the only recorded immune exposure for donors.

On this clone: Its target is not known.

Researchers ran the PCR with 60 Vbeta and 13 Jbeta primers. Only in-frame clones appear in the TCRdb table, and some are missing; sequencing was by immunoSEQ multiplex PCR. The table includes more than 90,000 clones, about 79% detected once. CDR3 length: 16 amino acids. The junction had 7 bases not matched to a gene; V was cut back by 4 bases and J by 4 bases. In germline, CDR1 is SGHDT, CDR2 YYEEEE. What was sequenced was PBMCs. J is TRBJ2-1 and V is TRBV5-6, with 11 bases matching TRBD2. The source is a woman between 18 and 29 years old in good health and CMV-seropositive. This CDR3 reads CASSRRLAGYYNEQFF. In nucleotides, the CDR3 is TGTGCCAGCAGCCGCCGACTAGCGGGATATTACAATGAGCAGTTCTTC. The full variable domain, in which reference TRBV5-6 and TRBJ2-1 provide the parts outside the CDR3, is DAGVTQSPTHLIKTRGQQVTLRCSPKSGHDTVSWYQQALGQGPQFIFQYYEEEERQRGNFPDRFSGHQFPNYSSELNVNALLLGDSALYLCASSRRLAGYYNEQFFGPGTRLTVL.